The next 19 T cell receptor beta chains were all read from a single sample in a study of beta chain features in type 1 diabetes. Expressed TCRB transcripts were sequenced after all isolated RNA was converted to cDNA. Here immunoSEQ multiplex PCR was the method, and the copy in TCRdb shows in-frame clones only, minus some. The sample comprises about 360,000 clones, around an eighth of which are singletons, and about 0.017% rests with the top ten. The sequenced sample consisted of naive CD4+ T cells from blood. Receptors were obtained from a man aged 18 to 30 in good health.

This clone was counted only a few times. The V call is TRBV25-1, the J call TRBJ2-7; D is perhaps TRBD2 (6 bases). Trimming stripped 8 bases from V and 4 bases from J, with 12 bases between. In germline, CDR1 is MGHDK, CDR2 SYGVNS. This CDR3 is built from 12 residues. The CDR3 reads CASRDFTYEQYF. CDR3 nucleotide sequence: TGTGCCAGCCGGGACTTCACGTACGAGCAGTACTTC.

This clone was seen only a few times. This chain links TRBV7-2 with TRBJ2-1, with 11 bases lining up with TRBD2. This CDR3 has 15 amino acids. Germline V gives CDR1 SGHTA, CDR2 FQGNSA. V trimming: 2 bases; J trimming: 7 bases; junction bases outside the gene matches: 4. The CDR3 here is CASSLTSGRGNEQFF. The CDR3 bases are TGTGCCAGCAGCTTAACTAGCGGGAGAGGGAATGAGCAGTTCTTC.

The chain combines TRBV9 with TRBJ2-1, with 8 bases identical to TRBD2. Germline loops: CDR1 SGDLS, CDR2 YYNGEE. CDR3 length: 13 amino acids. The J segment lost 7 bases and the V segment lost 2 bases, leaving 2 bases of the junction unmatched. The CDR3 nucleotides are TGTGCCAGCAGCGTGACTAGCGCGAATGAGCAGTTCTTC. As protein: CASSVTSANEQFF.

The rearrangement joins TRBV7-3 to TRBJ1-2, with 7 bases lining up with TRBD1. CDR1 and CDR2 (germline): SGHTA, FQGTGA. The CDR3 is made up of 16 amino acids. The V and J ends lost 1 base and 1 base, in that order; junction bases with no gene match: 6. Here the CDR3 DNA reads TGTGCCAGCAGCTTAAGTGACGGACAGGTTAACTATGGCTACACCTTC. Protein: CASSLSDGQVNYGYTF. The complete variable domain, with remaining parts taken from reference TRBV7-3 and TRBJ1-2, reads GAGVSQTPSNKVTEKGKYVELRCDPISGHTALYWYRQSLGQGPEFLIYFQGTGAADDSGLPNDRFFAVRPEGSVSTLKIQRTERGDSAVYLCASSLSDGQVNYGYTFGSGTRLTVV.

This clone has just a few counts. The rearrangement joins TRBV5-4 to TRBJ2-1; 9 positions match TRBD2. Germline CDR1 SGHNT, CDR2 YYREEE (reference sequence). The CDR3 sequence is 14 residues long. Unmatched junction bases numbered 4, after V lost 4 bases and J lost 5 bases. The CDR3 is CASSGRGGNNEQFF. In DNA, the CDR3 is TGTGCCAGCAGCGGGCGGGGGGGCAACAATGAGCAGTTCTTC.

This clone was picked up a small number of times. The rearrangement links TRBV5-4 to TRBJ2-4; D remains ambiguous. V lost 0 bases, J lost 3 bases, and 4 bases lay in between. CDR1 is SGHNT, CDR2 YYREEE, per germline (reference sequence). The CDR3 is 13 amino acids. CDR3 sequence reads: CASSLDSKNIQYF. CDR3 DNA sequence: TGTGCCAGCAGCTTGGACAGCAAAAACATTCAGTACTTC.

This clone has a handful of counts. The sample holds other DNA sequences that translate to the same CDR3. The CDR3 sequence: CASTRAGSDNEQFF. DNA for the CDR3: TGTGCCAGCACCCGAGCGGGATCTGACAATGAGCAGTTCTTC. V and J are TRBV6-5 and TRBJ2-1; 7 nucleotides align to TRBD2. The trim removed 7 bases at V and 5 bases at J, leaving 8 bases unmatched. Germline lookup yields CDR1 MNHEY and CDR2 SVGAGI. The CDR3 has 14 residues.

As regards this clone: Different DNA sequences within this sample yield the same CDR3. CDR3 bases: TGTGCCAGCAGTCCGGACAGCAGTAATCAGCCCCAGCATTTT. This sequence encodes CASSPDSSNQPQHF. The chain uses TRBV28 and TRBJ1-5, with D perhaps TRBD1 (6 bases). The germline gives CDR1 MDHEN, CDR2 SYDVKM. V lost 5 bases and J 4 bases, leaving 12 bases between the germline ends. CDR3 size: 14 residues.

For the CDR3, the DNA is TGTGCCAGCAGCGTAGATGGTGGGGGGGCCACCGGGGAGCTGTTTTTT. The encoded protein is CASSVDGGGATGELFF. This chain connects TRBV9 to TRBJ2-2; possibly TRBD2 for D (7 bases). V shed 0 bases and J shed 4 bases, with 13 bases lying between them. Germline assignment: CDR1 SGDLS and CDR2 YYNGEE. This CDR3 region has 16 residues.

CDR3 in DNA: TGTGCCAGCAGGATCGGGACTATTACGAATGAGCAGTTCTTC. Protein product: CASRIGTITNEQFF. The rearrangement links TRBV28 to TRBJ2-1, with 7 positions matching TRBD2. The germline CDR1 and CDR2 sequences are MDHEN and SYDVKM. CDR3 size: 14 residues. V was clipped by 6 bases and J by 7 bases; unmatched bases: 9.

This clone was seen more than once but under ten times. The gene calls are TRBV6-1 and TRBJ2-7; 7 bases match TRBD2. J was trimmed by 3 bases and V by 8 bases; bases with no gene match: 7. The CDR3 covers 13 residues. The V gene's germline CDR1 is MNHNS and CDR2 SASEGT. The CDR3 nucleotides read TGTGCCAGCGAGGGAGGGTCTCTCTACGAGCAGTACTTC. Its protein product is CASEGGSLYEQYF.

This clone occurred a few times. The rearrangement links TRBV28 to TRBJ2-1; TRBD1 agrees at 9 bases. V dropped 3 bases and J dropped 3; count of bases not matched to a gene: 3. Germline lookup yields CDR1 MDHEN and CDR2 SYDVKM. CDR3 length: 15 residues. The CDR3: CASSFRDRVYNEQFF. For the CDR3, the DNA is TGTGCCAGCAGTTTCCGGGACAGGGTCTACAATGAGCAGTTCTTC.

The chain has TRBV30 and TRBJ2-5; 13 nucleotides line up with TRBD2. The end of the DNA aligns better with TRBJ2-7, so the J call may be wrong. Germline V lookup: CDR1 GTSNPN, CDR2 SVGIG (reference sequence). CDR3 length: 16 amino acids. CDR3 DNA: TGTGCCTGGGGTTCAGGACTAGCGGGGGATAACTACGAGCAGTACTTC. Its translation: CAWGSGLAGDNYEQYF.

The CDR3 bases are TGTGCCAGTATTGGGGGGAGACAGCCCCAGCATTTT. Its protein is CASIGGRQPQHF. This chain uses TRBV19 with TRBJ1-5, with D tentatively TRBD1 (5 bases). The V gene lost 7 bases and the J gene lost 7 bases, with 11 bases spanning the gap. The germline gives CDR1 LNHDA, CDR2 SQIVND (reference sequence). The CDR3 has 12 amino acids.

The CDR3 reads CASIGRFGGRSYNEQFF. The CDR3 coding sequence is TGTGCCAGTATCGGGCGGTTCGGGGGGAGGTCCTACAATGAGCAGTTCTTC. The rearrangement uses TRBV19 and TRBJ2-1; 7 bases are shared with TRBD2. J lost 1 base, V lost 7 bases, and 13 bases had no gene match. This CDR3 comprises 17 residues. Germline values: CDR1 LNHDA, CDR2 SQIVND (reference sequence).

As concerns this clone: The missing conserved phenylalanine or tryptophan at the end of this CDR3 makes a read error likely. The limits of the CDR3 on the DNA are not certain, so only TCRdb's listed CDR3 is given. J is TRBJ2-7 and V is TRBV21-1; the table's D call, TRBD1, was not checked against the DNA. TRBV21-1 corresponds to a pseudogene. The CDR3 is 9 residues long, ends included. This CDR3 reads CASSIDTRD.

This clone has more than one count but fewer than ten. The chain couples TRBV5-4 to TRBJ2-3; 8 positions agree with TRBD2. V lost 0 bases to trimming and J lost 2 bases; unmatched junction nucleotides: 11. Per the germline V gene, CDR1 is SGHNT and CDR2 is YYREEE (reference sequence). The CDR3 is 18 amino acids. CDR3 bases: TGTGCCAGCAGCTTGGCGGGGGGGCTAGCGGCACCCACAGATACGCAGTATTTT. Translated: CASSLAGGLAAPTDTQYF.

The chain couples TRBV29-1 to TRBJ2-1, with TRBD1 matching over 11 bases. The CDR3 loop spans 15 amino acids. V dropped 3 bases and J dropped 4; count of bases not matched to a gene: 5. The germline CDR1 and CDR2 sequences are SQVTM and ANQGSEA. The CDR3 protein is CSVERGTGGYNEQFF. The CDR3 bases are TGCAGCGTTGAGCGTGGGACAGGGGGGTACAATGAGCAGTTCTTC.

This chain uses TRBV11-2 with TRBJ2-5; tentatively, D is TRBD2 (6 bases). CDR1 is SGHAT and CDR2 is FQNNGV in the germline V gene. V lost 5 bases, J lost 5 bases, and 15 bases lay in between. The CDR3 loop spans 14 amino acids. In DNA, the CDR3 is TGTGCCAGCAGCCCCGGGGTGGGAGGCGAGACCCAGTACTTC. This gives the protein CASSPGVGGETQYF.